This T cell receptor beta chain was documented in a study of cytomegalovirus exposure and HLA in healthy donors. Study-level results: Upon later analysis, TCR association rates were observed to vary by HLA locus, being highest for DRB1 and lowest for HLA-C.

A remark on this clone: Its antigen is undetermined.

The CDR3 loop spans 14 amino acids. V was trimmed by 2 bases and J by 0 bases, leaving 5 bases between them. Germline V gene sequence: CDR1 MNHEY, CDR2 SVGAGI. The study ran its PCR with 60 Vbeta and 13 Jbeta primers. Profiled with immunoSEQ multiplex PCR; TCRdb holds only in-frame clones, not every one. The table includes 100,000 or so clones, roughly three quarters detected once. This TCR came from a man aged 35-49 years in good health and CMV-seronegative. The chain has TRBV6-5 and TRBJ1-5; D gene unclear. The source material was PBMCs. The CDR3: CASSYLNSNQPQHF. CDR3 bases: TGTGCCAGCAGTTACCTAAATAGCAATCAGCCCCAGCATTTT.